This TCR beta chain is from a study of cytomegalovirus exposure and HLA in healthy donors. Overall study context: One earlier analysis, a look at approximately 190 million T cells, found more than 100 million unique TCR beta sequences. Study findings and constraints: Previously analyzed data showed that most TCR beta V segments were productive at a frequency of about 87% or about 30%. DRB1 showed the most TCR associations and HLA-C the fewest in a later analysis, as rates varied by HLA locus. Excluded: some indistinguishable V segments such as TRBV6-2 and TRBV6-3.

Trimming pared 1 base from V and 4 bases from J, leaving 8 bases between. CDR3 length: 13 residues. Germline V CDR1 and CDR2: LNHNV, YYDKDF (reference sequence). With regard to this clone: What it binds is unknown.

Both 60 Vbeta primers and 13 Jbeta primers went into the PCR. Sequencing was performed with immunoSEQ multiplex PCR; in TCRdb, only in-frame clones are kept and a portion is missing. The top ten clones hold 1.4% to 1.5% of a sample with approximately 150,000 clones, 68% of them seen once. The rearrangement links TRBV15 to TRBJ2-7; possibly TRBD1 for D (6 bases). Material for sequencing was PBMCs. The clonotype comes from a man aged 45-65 years in good health and CMV-seronegative. CDR3 in DNA: TGTGCCACCAGCAGAGCCGGGACATACGAGCAGTACTTC. The encoded protein is CATSRAGTYEQYF.